The present T cell receptor (beta chain) was sequenced within a study of T cell repertoires in ileal Crohn's disease. About the research overall: Every patient was operated on for stricturing (about 60%) or penetrating (approximately 40%) complications. M6 samples are neoterminal ileum biopsies from postoperative colonoscopy.

Time point specified: neoterminal ileum biopsy at postoperative endoscopy, about 6 months after surgery. From germline, CDR1 is SGHAT and CDR2 FQNNGV. V dropped 2 bases and J dropped 2; count of bases not matched to a gene: 8. This CDR3 region has 17 residues. Libraries were prepared by immunoSEQ multiplex PCR; TCRdb keeps only in-frame clonotypes and omits some of them. In the table there are approximately 12,000 clones, around 80% of which are singletons. General study results and limits: Mucosal expansions were suggested to be mainly CD8 T cells. Every patient over 26.8% clonality showed endoscopic recurrence.

As for this clone: Its antigen is as yet unknown.

This sequence was found in an adult with Crohn's disease. V usage is TRBV11-2 and J usage is TRBJ2-7, with 11 nucleotides matching TRBD1. The source material was ileal tissue. The CDR3 sequence is CASSLNIGTGGTYEQYF. In nucleotides, the CDR3 is TGTGCCAGCAGCTTAAATATTGGGACAGGGGGAACCTACGAGCAGTACTTC.